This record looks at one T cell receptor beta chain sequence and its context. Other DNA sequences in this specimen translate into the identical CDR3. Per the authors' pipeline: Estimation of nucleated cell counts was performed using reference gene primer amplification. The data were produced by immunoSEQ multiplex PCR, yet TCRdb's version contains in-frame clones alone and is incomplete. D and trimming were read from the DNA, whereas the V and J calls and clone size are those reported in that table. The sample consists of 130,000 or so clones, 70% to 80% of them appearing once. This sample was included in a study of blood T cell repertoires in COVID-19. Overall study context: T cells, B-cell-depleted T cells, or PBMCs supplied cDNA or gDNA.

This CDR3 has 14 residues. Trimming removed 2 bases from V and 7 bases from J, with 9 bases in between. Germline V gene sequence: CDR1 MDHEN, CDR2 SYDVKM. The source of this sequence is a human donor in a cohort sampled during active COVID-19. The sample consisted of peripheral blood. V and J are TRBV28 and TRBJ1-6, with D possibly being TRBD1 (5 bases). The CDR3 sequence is CASSLGQGNSPLHF. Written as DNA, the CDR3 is TGTGCCAGCAGTTTAGGGCAGGGAAATTCACCCCTCCACTTT.